The T cell receptor (beta chain) under discussion was sequenced for a study of beta chain features in type 1 diabetes. Whole-study results and caveats: PCR may have favored shorter templates equally in patients and controls. TCRB repertoires of naive, central memory and Treg cells appeared more similar among patients than among healthy donors.

The sample holds a few counts of this clone. Its antigen is as yet unknown. Investigators reverse transcribed all isolated RNA, so they sequenced expressed TCRB transcripts. Generated by immunoSEQ multiplex PCR, the TCRdb table keeps only in-frame clones and is missing some. The top ten hold about 0.03% of the sample, which has about 230,000 clones, roughly 9.6% seen once. This CDR3 comprises 15 residues. J gave up 5 bases and V 6 bases, and 8 bases lay outside the gene matches. Germline V gene data show CDR1 as MGHDK and CDR2 as SYGVNS. The TCR sequence derives from a young woman in good health. Sequenced: naive CD4+ T cells from blood. The chain has TRBV25-1 and TRBJ2-1; TRBD1 matches 9 bases. Written as DNA, the CDR3 is TGTGCCAGCAGCCCGGGACAGGGATATCACAATGAGCAGTTCTTC. Its protein product is CASSPGQGYHNEQFF.